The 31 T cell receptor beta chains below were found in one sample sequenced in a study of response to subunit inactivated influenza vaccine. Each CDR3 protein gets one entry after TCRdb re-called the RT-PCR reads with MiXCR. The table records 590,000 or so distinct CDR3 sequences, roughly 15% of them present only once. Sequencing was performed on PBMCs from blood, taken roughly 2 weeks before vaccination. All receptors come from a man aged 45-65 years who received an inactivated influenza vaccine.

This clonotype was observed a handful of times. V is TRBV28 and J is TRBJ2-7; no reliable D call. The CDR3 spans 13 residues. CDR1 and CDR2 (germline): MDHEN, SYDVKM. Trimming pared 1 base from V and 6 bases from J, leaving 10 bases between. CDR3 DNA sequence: TGTGCCAGCAGTTTATCCTACTTTGGCGAGCAGTACTTC. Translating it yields CASSLSYFGEQYF.

The DNA of the CDR3 is TGTGCCAGCTCACCACGGACTCTCCAGGGCACAGATACGCAGTATTTT. This sequence encodes CASSPRTLQGTDTQYF. V is TRBV18 and J is TRBJ2-3; TRBD2 is a possible D gene (5 bases). The CDR3 loop spans 16 amino acids. Germline CDR1 is KGHSH and CDR2 is LQKENI. The ends were cut back, 1 base at V and 1 base at J, with 12 bases in the middle. The variable domain in full, completed from reference TRBV18 and TRBJ2-3, reads NAGVMQNPRHLVRRRGQEARLRCSPMKGHSHVYWYRQLPEEGLKFMVYLQKENIIDESGMPKERFSAEFPKEGPSILRIQQVVRGDSAAYFCASSPRTLQGTDTQYFGPGTRLTVL.

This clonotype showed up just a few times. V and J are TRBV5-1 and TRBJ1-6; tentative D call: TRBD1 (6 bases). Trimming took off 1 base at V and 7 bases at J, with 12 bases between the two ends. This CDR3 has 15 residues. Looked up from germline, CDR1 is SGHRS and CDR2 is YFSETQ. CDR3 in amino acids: CASSLSGQSNSPLHF. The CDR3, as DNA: TGCGCCAGCAGCTTGTCAGGACAGTCGAATTCACCCCTCCACTTT.

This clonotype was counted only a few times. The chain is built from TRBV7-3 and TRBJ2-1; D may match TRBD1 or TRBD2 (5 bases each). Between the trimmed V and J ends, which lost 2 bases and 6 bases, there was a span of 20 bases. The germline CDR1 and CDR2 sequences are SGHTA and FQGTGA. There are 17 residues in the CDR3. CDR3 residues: CASSLAPPGLAVNEQFF. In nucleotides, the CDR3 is TGTGCCAGCAGCTTAGCCCCTCCGGGGCTAGCAGTCAATGAGCAGTTCTTC.

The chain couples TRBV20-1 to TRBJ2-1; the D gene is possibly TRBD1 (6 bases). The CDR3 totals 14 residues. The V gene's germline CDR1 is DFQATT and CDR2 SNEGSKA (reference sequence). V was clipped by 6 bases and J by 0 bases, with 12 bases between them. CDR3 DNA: TGCAGTGCAACCACAGGGAGCTCCTACAATGAGCAGTTCTTC. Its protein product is CSATTGSSYNEQFF.

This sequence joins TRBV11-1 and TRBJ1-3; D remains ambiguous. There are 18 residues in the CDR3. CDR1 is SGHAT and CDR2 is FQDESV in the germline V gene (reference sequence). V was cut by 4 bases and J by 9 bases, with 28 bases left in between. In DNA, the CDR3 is TGTGCCAGCAGCTCTACCCCCATCGGATCTGAAGCCGCGCGCACCATATATTTT. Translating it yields CASSSTPIGSEAARTIYF.

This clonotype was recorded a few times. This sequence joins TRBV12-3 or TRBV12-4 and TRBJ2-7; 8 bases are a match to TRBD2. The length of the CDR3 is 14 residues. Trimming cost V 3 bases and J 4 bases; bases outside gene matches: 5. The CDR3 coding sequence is TGTGCCAGCAGTTTCACGGGACTAGTATACGAGCAGTACTTC. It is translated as CASSFTGLVYEQYF.

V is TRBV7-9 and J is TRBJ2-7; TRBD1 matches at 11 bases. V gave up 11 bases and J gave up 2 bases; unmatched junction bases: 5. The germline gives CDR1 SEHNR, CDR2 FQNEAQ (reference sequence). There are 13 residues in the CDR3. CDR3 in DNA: TGTGCCGGGGGACAGGGGGGCACCTACGAGCAGTACTTC. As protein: CAGGQGGTYEQYF.

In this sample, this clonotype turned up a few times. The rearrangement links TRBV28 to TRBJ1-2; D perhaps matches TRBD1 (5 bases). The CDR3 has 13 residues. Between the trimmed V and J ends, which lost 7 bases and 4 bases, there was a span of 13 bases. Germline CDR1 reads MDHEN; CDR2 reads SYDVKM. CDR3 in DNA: TGTGCCAGCATAAGAGGGCAGGGCTATGGCTACACCTTC. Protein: CASIRGQGYGYTF.

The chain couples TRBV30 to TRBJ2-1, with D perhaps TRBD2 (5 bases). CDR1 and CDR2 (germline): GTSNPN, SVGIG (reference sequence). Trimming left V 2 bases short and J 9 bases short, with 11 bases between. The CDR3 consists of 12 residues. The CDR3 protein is CAWSRTGIEQFF. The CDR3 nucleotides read TGTGCCTGGAGTCGTACGGGAATTGAGCAGTTCTTC.

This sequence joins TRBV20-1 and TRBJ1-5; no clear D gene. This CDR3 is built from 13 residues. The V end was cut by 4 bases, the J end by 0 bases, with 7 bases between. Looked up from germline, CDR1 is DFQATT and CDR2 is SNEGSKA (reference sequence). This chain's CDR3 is CSAIRVSNQPQHF. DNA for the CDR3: TGCAGTGCTATTCGCGTTAGCAATCAGCCCCAGCATTTT.

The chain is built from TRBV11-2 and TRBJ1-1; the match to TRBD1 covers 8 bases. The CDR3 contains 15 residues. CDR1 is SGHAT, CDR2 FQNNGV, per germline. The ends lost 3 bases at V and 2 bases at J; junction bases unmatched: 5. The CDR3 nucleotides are TGTGCCAGCAGCTTGCAGGGGGCTGGAAACACTGAAGCTTTCTTT. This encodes CASSLQGAGNTEAFF.

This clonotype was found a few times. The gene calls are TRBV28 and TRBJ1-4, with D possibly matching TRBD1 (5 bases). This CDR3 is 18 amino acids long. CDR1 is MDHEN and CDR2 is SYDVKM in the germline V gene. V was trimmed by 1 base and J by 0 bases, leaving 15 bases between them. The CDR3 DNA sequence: TGTGCCAGCAGTTTATCCTCCGGCTGGGGCTCAACTAATGAAAAACTGTTTTTT. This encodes CASSLSSGWGSTNEKLFF.

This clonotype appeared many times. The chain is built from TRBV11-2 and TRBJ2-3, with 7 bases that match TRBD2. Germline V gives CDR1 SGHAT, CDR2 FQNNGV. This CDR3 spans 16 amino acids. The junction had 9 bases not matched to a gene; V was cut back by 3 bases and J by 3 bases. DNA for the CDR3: TGTGCCAGCAGCTTGGCCTTGGGAGGGCGGACAGATACGCAGTATTTT. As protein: CASSLALGGRTDTQYF.

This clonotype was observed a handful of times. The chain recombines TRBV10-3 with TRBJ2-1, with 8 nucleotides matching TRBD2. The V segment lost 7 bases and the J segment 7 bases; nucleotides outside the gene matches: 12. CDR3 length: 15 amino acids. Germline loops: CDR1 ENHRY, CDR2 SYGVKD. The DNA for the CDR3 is TGTGCCATCACCCCGTTTGAGCGGGGGCGTAATGAGCAGTTCTTC. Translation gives CAITPFERGRNEQFF.

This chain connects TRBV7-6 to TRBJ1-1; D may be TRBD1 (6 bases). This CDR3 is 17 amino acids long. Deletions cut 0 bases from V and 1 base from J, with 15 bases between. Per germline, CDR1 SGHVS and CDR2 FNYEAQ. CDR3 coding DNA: TGTGCCAGCAGCTTAGCCCCCTTGGACAGCTCGAACACTGAAGCTTTCTTT. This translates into CASSLAPLDSSNTEAFF.

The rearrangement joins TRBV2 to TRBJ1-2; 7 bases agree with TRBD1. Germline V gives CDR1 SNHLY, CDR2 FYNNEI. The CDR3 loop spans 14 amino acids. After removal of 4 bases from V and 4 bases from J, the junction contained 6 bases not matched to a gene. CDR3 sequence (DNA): TGTGCCAGCAGTGGACAGGGAGGGGGCTATGGCTACACCTTC. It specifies CASSGQGGGYGYTF.

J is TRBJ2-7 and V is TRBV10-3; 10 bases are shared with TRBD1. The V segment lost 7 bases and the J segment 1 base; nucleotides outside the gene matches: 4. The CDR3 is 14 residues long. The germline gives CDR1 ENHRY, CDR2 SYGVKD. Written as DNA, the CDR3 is TGTGCCATCAAGAGACAGGGGGCGTCCTACGAGCAGTACTTC. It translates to CAIKRQGASYEQYF.

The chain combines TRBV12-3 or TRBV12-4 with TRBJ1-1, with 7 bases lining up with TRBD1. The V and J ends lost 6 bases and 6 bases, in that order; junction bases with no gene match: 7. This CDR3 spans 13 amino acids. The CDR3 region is CASRGGTEAEAFF. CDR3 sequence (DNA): TGTGCCAGCAGGGGCGGGACAGAGGCTGAAGCTTTCTTT.

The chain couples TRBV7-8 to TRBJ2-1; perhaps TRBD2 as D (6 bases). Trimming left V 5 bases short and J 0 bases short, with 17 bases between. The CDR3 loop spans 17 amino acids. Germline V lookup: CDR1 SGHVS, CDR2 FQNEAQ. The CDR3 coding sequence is TGTGCCAGCAGCGGATTAACGTACGGGAGCTCCTACAATGAGCAGTTCTTC. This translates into CASSGLTYGSSYNEQFF.

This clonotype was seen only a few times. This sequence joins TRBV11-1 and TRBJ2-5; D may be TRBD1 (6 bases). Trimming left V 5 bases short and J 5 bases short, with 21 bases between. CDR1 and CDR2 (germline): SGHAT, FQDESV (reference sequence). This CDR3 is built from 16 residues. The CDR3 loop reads CASSPRGQLEGETQYF. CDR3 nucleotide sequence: TGTGCCAGCAGCCCACGAGGACAGCTCGAAGGGGAGACCCAGTACTTC.

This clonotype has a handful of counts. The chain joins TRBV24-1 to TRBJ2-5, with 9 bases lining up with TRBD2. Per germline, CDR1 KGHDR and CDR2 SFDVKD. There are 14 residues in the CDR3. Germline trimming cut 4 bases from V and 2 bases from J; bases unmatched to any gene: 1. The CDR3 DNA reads TGTGCCACCAGTGACAGCGGGAGGCAAGAGACCCAGTACTTC. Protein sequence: CATSDSGRQETQYF.

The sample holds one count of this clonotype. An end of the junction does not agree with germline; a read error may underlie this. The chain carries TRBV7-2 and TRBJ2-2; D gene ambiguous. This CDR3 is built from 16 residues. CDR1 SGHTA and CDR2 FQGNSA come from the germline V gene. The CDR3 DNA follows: TGTGCCAGCAGCTTAGACTCGACTCCCTACACCGGTGAGCTGTTTTTT. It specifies CASSLDSTPYTGELFF.

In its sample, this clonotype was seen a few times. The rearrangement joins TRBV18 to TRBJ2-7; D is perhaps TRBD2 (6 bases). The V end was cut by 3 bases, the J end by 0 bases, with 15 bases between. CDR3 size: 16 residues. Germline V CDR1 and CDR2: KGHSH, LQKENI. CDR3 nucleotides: TGTGCCAGCTCACCTCAAAGTGGGGGGTACTCCTACGAGCAGTACTTC. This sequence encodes CASSPQSGGYSYEQYF.

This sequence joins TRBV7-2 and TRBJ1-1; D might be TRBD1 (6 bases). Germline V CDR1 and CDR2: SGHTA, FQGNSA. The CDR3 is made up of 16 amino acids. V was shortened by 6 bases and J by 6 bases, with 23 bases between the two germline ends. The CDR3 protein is CASSHDYRDFSPEAFF. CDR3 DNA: TGTGCCAGCAGTCACGATTACAGGGACTTTTCTCCTGAAGCTTTCTTT. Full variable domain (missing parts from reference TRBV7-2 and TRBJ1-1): GAGVSQSPSNKVTEKGKDVELRCDPISGHTALYWYRQSLGQGLEFLIYFQGNSAPDKSGLPSDRFSAERTGGSVSTLTIQRTQQEDSAVYLCASSHDYRDFSPEAFFGQGTRLTVV.

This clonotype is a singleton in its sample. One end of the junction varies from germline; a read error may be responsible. CDR3 region: CTSSFTGGSWETQYF. The CDR3 region has the DNA TGTACCAGCAGTTTTACCGGGGGGTCTTGGGAGACCCAGTACTTC. V usage is TRBV12-3 or TRBV12-4 and J usage is TRBJ2-5, with 7 bases aligning to TRBD2. CDR3 size: 15 residues.

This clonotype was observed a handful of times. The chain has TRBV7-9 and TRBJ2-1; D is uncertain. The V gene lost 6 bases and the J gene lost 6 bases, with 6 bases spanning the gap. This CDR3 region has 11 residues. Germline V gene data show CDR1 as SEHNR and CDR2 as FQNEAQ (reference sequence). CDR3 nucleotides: TGTGCCAGCAGAGCCCCCAATGAGCAGTTCTTC. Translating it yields CASRAPNEQFF.

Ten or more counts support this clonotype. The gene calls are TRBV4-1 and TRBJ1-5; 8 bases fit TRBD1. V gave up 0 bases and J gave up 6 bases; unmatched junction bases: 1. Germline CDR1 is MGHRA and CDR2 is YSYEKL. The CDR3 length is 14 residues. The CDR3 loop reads CASSQEDRGQPQHF. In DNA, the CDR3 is TGCGCCAGCAGCCAAGAAGACAGGGGTCAGCCCCAGCATTTT.

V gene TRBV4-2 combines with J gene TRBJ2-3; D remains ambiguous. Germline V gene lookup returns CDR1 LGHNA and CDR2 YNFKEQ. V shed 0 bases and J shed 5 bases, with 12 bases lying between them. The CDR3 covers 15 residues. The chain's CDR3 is CASSQDGLLGDTQYF. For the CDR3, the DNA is TGTGCCAGCAGCCAAGATGGGCTCCTAGGAGATACGCAGTATTTT.

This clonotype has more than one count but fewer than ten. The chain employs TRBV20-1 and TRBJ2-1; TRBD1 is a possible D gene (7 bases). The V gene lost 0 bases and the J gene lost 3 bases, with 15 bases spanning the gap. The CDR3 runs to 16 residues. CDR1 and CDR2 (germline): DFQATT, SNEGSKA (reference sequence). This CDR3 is CSARDPAGGSYNEQFF. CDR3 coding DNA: TGCAGTGCTAGAGATCCCGCAGGGGGGAGCTACAATGAGCAGTTCTTC.

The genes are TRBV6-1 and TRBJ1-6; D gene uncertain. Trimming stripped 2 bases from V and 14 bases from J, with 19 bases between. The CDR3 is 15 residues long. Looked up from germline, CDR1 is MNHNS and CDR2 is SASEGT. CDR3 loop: CASSESFGRPPALHF. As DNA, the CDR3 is TGTGCCAGCAGTGAATCGTTCGGACGGCCCCCCGCCCTCCACTTT.